This T cell receptor (beta chain) is drawn from a study of blood T cell repertoires in COVID-19. Study details: The United States, Italy and Spain supplied acute and convalescent COVID-19 samples.

As handled by the study authors: Estimation of nucleated cell counts was performed using reference gene primer amplification. Profiling relied on immunoSEQ multiplex PCR, and the TCRdb table lists in-frame clones only, not all of them. V, J and clone size reflect that table, while D and trimming were determined from the DNA. The sample has some 200,000 clones, around 82% seen once. Sequencing was performed on peripheral blood. The receptor's source is a woman aged 30 to 39 who had recovered from COVID-19.

CDR3 amino acids: CASSGERQTQYF. For the CDR3, the DNA is TGTGCCAGCAGCGGGGAGCGGCAGACCCAGTACTTC. This chain links TRBV9 with TRBJ2-5; D may be TRBD2 (5 bases). Germline CDR1 and CDR2: SGDLS and YYNGEE. Trimming pared 3 bases from V and 6 bases from J, leaving 9 bases between. The CDR3 spans 12 residues.